This T cell receptor beta chain was captured in a study of blood T cells in healthy people across ages. Points from the study as a whole: Long-lived donors carried more naive CD4+ cells and greater diversity than aged donors.

The sample holds many counts of this clonotype. Its antigen is unidentified. The germline V gene has CDR1 DFQATT and CDR2 SNEGSKA (reference sequence). Trimming left V 6 bases short and J 3 bases short, with 14 bases between. CDR3 length equals 13 residues. Donors gave roughly 10 milliliters of peripheral blood apiece. Through a sample-barcoded 5' primer and a J-beta primer mix, a second PCR was run for about 6 to 11 cycles. TCRdb reanalysed the 5' RACE reads using MiXCR and keeps one entry per CDR3 protein. The sample holds about 2 million distinct CDR3 sequences; around 48% are singletons and the top ten take about 2.1%.

The origin of this receptor is a woman in her 40s in good health. The sequenced sample consisted of blood. The genes are TRBV20-1 and TRBJ1-2; D is ambiguous. The CDR3 region is CSAGPTSHYGYTF. Written as DNA, the CDR3 is TGCAGTGCAGGCCCCACCTCTCACTATGGCTACACCTTC.